The present TCR beta chain was sequenced within a study of Graves' ophthalmopathy and Graves' hyperthyroidism. Whole-study context: No treatment had been given when peripheral blood was collected at initial diagnosis. Study-level results: Most thyroid clonotypes with frequency above 0.001 were detected in blood too.

The CDR3 consists of 15 residues. The J segment lost 8 bases and the V segment lost 1 base, leaving 6 bases of the junction unmatched. Germline values: CDR1 LGHNA, CDR2 YNFKEQ. The TCR beta CDR3 regions underwent amplification from RNA transcripts. A first-round RT-PCR used HTBI primers, followed by a second-round multiplex PCR. TCRdb reprocessed the multiplex PCR reads via MiXCR and lists one record per CDR3 protein. The sample contains tens of thousands of distinct CDR3 sequences, 50% of which appear only once. Ineligible for inclusion were patients with other autoimmune diseases, uncontrolled infections, pregnancy or lactation. Ten or more counts support this clonotype. The target antigen is unknown.

V and J are TRBV4-2 and TRBJ2-1; 9 bases map to TRBD1. Sequenced sample: peripheral blood. The sequence was obtained from an adult man with Graves' ophthalmopathy. In nucleotides, the CDR3 is TGTGCCAGCAGCCAAGCAGGGACAGGGACGGATGAGCAGTTCTTC. Its translation is CASSQAGTGTDEQFF.